The source of this T cell receptor beta chain is a study of blood T cell repertoires in COVID-19. V lost 5 bases to trimming and J lost 6 bases, with 13 bases between them. The CDR3 runs to 13 residues. CDR1 is MNHEY, CDR2 SVGAGI, per germline. Participants spanned ages about 18 to 90 years and resided in 20 to 30 US areas. Assignments of participants to cohorts depended upon their own reported clinical history. This table comes from immunoSEQ multiplex PCR, and its TCRdb copy is limited to in-frame clones, with some not included. The sample consists of around 360,000 clones, over 75% of them appearing once.

The chain couples TRBV6-5 to TRBJ1-1, with a tentative D call TRBD1 (6 bases). Sequencing used PBMCs or T cells enriched from blood (not recorded which). The sequence came from a man aged 35-49 years in a cohort exposed to, infected with or recovered from COVID-19 (not recorded which). DNA of the CDR3: TGTGCCAGCAGTCCCTGGGGGGGCGCTGAAGCTTTCTTT. This gives the protein CASSPWGGAEAFF.